Shown below are 21 T cell receptor beta chains from a single sample sequenced in a study of monozygotic twins with inflammatory bowel disease. TCRdb reprocessed the 5' RACE reads and stores each CDR3 protein as one record, lacking DNA. This sample contains hundreds of thousands of distinct CDR3 sequences. The sequenced material came from blood. The receptors originated from a human donor with ulcerative colitis or Crohn's disease, or a healthy co-twin of an affected twin (not recorded which).

The rearrangement uses TRBV15 and TRBJ2-2. This CDR3 region has 13 residues. CDR1 and CDR2 (germline): LNHNV, YYDKDF (reference sequence). CDR3 sequence reads: CATSRPYTGELFF.

This chain connects TRBV19 to TRBJ2-5; there is no DNA to check the TCRdb D call of TRBD1. Looked up from germline, CDR1 is LNHDA and CDR2 is SQIVND (reference sequence). The CDR3 consists of 18 residues. The chain's CDR3 is CASSLRRDRGPIQETQYF.

This chain joins TRBV25-1 and TRBJ2-5; TCRdb designates TRBD2, a call that cannot be tested without DNA. The CDR3 is 17 residues long. The V gene's germline CDR1 is MGHDK and CDR2 SYGVNS. CDR3 sequence reads: CASKVLRRTRDRETQYF. The full variable domain, completed using reference TRBV25-1 and TRBJ2-5, is EADIYQTPRYLVIGTGKKITLECSQTMGHDKMYWYQQDPGMELHLIHYSYGVNSTEKGDLSSESTVSRIRTEHFPLTLESARPSHTSQYLCASKVLRRTRDRETQYFGPGTRLLVL.

This sequence joins TRBV7-9 and TRBJ2-1; checking the TCRdb D call of TRBD2 is not possible without DNA. The CDR3 has 14 amino acids. Looked up from germline, CDR1 is SEHNR and CDR2 is FQNEAQ (reference sequence). This chain's CDR3 is CASSLGTQTGEQFF.

CDR3 protein: CSARELVNSKAQYF. V is TRBV20-1 and J is TRBJ2-3. Germline V gene sequence: CDR1 DFQATT, CDR2 SNEGSKA (reference sequence). The CDR3 has 14 residues.

The chain recombines TRBV4-3 with TRBJ2-3. Per germline, CDR1 LGHNA and CDR2 YSLEER. This CDR3 has 14 residues. CDR3: CASSQAWNEDTQYF.

This sequence joins TRBV7-3 and TRBJ2-7; the TRBD2 assignment by TCRdb is unverifiable without DNA. The CDR3 is 15 residues long. Germline CDR1 SGHTA, CDR2 FQGTGA. CDR3 region: CASSLVRGGRREQYF.

The chain joins TRBV9 to TRBJ2-5; TCRdb outputs TRBD1, but without DNA this stays unchecked. CDR3 size: 14 residues. Germline V lookup: CDR1 SGDLS, CDR2 YYNGEE. CDR3 in amino acids: CASSVDRGVETQYF.

The rearrangement joins TRBV20-1 to TRBJ2-7; TCRdb reports TRBD2, a call that lacks DNA to check it against. The germline V gene has CDR1 DFQATT and CDR2 SNEGSKA (reference sequence). The CDR3 length is 15 residues. This CDR3 is CSAWTESGGANEQYF.

The V gene is TRBV7-6, the J gene TRBJ2-5. This CDR3 contains 13 residues. From germline, CDR1 is SGHVS and CDR2 FNYEAQ. This chain's CDR3 is CASSLERRETQYF.

The chain employs TRBV20-1 and TRBJ1-5. CDR3 length: 14 residues. Germline CDR1 DFQATT, CDR2 SNEGSKA (reference sequence). CDR3 in amino acids: CSAATGPSNQPQHF.

The rearrangement uses TRBV5-6 and TRBJ2-6; TCRdb selects TRBD1, and the lack of DNA leaves this call unchecked. CDR3 size: 17 residues. Looked up from germline, CDR1 is SGHDT and CDR2 is YYEEEE. CDR3 loop: CASSFRTVLSGANVLTF.

The chain couples TRBV7-9 to TRBJ1-2; TCRdb gives TRBD1 as the D gene, but with no DNA this cannot be confirmed. The V gene's germline CDR1 is SEHNR and CDR2 FQNEAQ (reference sequence). This CDR3 comprises 12 residues. The CDR3 region is CASSLDLGTGAF. The full variable domain, with the rest looked up from reference TRBV7-9 and TRBJ1-2, is DTGVSQNPRHKITKRGQNVTFRCDPISEHNRLYWYRQTLGQGPEFLTYFQNEAQLEKSRLLSDRFSAERPKGSFSTLEIQRTEQGDSAMYLCASSLDLGTGAFGSGTRLTVV.

The genes are TRBV9 and TRBJ1-2. The germline CDR1 and CDR2 sequences are SGDLS and YYNGEE. The CDR3 length is 15 residues. The CDR3 sequence: CASSVGSYQNYGYTF.

The chain employs TRBV7-8 and TRBJ2-1; TCRdb's D gene call, TRBD1, goes unchecked for lack of DNA. Germline lookup yields CDR1 SGHVS and CDR2 FQNEAQ. This CDR3 spans 16 amino acids. Here the CDR3 reads CASSPRLLAVYNEQFF. Looking up the rest from reference TRBV7-8 and TRBJ2-1 gives the full variable domain: GAGVSQSPRYKVAKRGQDVALRCDPISGHVSLFWYQQALGQGPEFLTYFQNEAQLDKSGLPSDRFFAERPEGSVSTLKIQRTQQEDSAVYLCASSPRLLAVYNEQFFGPGTRLTVL.

The chain joins TRBV6-5 to TRBJ1-1. The length of the CDR3 is 11 residues. CDR1 is MNHEY, CDR2 SVGAGI, per germline. CDR3 amino acids: CASRSFWEAFF.

V usage is TRBV4-2 and J usage is TRBJ2-7; TCRdb proposes TRBD1, but this gene call is untestable without DNA. This CDR3 has 13 residues. In germline, CDR1 is LGHNA, CDR2 YNFKEQ. CDR3 protein: CASRQTGASEQYF.

The gene calls are TRBV5-1 and TRBJ2-1; TCRdb outputs TRBD1, but without DNA this stays unchecked. The CDR3 has 12 amino acids. In germline, CDR1 is SGHRS, CDR2 YFSETQ. The CDR3 reads CASSFRGNEQFF.

The chain links TRBV21-1 to TRBJ1-4; lacking DNA, the TRBD1 call made by TCRdb goes unchecked. TRBV21-1 is shown as a pseudogene. The CDR3 totals 15 residues. This chain's CDR3 is CASTSKGFRNEKLFF.

This rearrangement joins TRBV10-3 to TRBJ1-1. Per germline, CDR1 ENHRY and CDR2 SYGVKD. The CDR3 consists of 17 residues. The CDR3 loop is CAISESLGFKKHTEAFF.

This rearrangement joins TRBV24-1 to TRBJ2-2; the TRBD1 assignment by TCRdb is unverifiable without DNA. This CDR3 has 17 residues. Germline assignment: CDR1 KGHDR and CDR2 SFDVKD. CDR3 sequence reads: CATSDLGVGANTGELFF.